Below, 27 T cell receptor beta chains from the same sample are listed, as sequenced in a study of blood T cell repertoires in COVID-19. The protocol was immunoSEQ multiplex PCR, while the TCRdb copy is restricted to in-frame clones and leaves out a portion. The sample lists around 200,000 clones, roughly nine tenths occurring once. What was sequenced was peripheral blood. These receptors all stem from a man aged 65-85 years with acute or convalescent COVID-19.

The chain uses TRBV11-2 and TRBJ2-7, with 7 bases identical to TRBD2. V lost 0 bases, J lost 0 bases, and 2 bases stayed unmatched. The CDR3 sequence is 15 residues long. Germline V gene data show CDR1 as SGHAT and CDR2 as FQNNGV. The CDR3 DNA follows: TGTGCCAGCAGCTTAGAGGTAGCGGGCTCCTACGAGCAGTACTTC. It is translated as CASSLEVAGSYEQYF.

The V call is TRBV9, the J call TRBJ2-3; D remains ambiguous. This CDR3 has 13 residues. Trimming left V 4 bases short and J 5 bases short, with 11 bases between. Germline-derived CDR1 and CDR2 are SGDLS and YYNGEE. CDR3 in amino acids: CASSTRPGDTQYF. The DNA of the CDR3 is TGTGCCAGCAGCACCCGACCGGGAGATACGCAGTATTTT.

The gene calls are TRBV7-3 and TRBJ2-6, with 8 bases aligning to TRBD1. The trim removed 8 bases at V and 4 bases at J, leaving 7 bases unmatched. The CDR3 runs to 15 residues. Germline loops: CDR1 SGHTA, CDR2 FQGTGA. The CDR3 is CASGQGARGANVLTF. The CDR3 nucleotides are TGTGCCAGCGGTCAGGGGGCGCGGGGGGCCAACGTCCTGACTTTC.

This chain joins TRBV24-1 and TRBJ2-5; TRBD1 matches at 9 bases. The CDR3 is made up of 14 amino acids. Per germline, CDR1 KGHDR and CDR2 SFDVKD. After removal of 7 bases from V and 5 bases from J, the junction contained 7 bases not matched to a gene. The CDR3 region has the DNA TGTGCCACCAGCAACACAGGGGGCGTGGAGACCCAGTACTTC. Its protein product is CATSNTGGVETQYF.

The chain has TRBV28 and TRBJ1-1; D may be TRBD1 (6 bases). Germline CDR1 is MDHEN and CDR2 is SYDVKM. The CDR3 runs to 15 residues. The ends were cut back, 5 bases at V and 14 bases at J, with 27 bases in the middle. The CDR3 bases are TGTGCCAGCAGTCCACCCGGGACACTCGGTTCGGAGGAGTTCTTT. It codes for CASSPPGTLGSEEFF.

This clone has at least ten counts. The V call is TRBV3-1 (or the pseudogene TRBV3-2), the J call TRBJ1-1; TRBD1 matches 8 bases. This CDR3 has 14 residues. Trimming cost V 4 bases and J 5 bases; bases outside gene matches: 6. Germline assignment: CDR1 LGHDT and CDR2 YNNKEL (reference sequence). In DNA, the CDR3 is TGTGCCAGCAGCCTCACAGGGGGAAGGACTGAAGCTTTCTTT. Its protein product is CASSLTGGRTEAFF.

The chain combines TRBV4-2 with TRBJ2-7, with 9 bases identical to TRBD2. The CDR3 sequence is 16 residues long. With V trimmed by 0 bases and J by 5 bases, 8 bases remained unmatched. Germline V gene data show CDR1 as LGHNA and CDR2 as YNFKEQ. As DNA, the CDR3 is TGTGCCAGCAGCCAAGATCCAGCGGGGGGATTCAACGAGCAGTACTTC. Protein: CASSQDPAGGFNEQYF.

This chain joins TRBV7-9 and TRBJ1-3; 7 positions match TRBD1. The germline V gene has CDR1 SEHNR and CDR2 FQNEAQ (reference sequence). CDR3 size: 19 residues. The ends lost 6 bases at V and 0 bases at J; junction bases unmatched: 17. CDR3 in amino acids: CASRLDRVKSGSSGNTIYF. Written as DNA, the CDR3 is TGTGCCAGCAGGCTAGACAGGGTTAAATCGGGGAGCTCTGGAAACACCATATATTTT.

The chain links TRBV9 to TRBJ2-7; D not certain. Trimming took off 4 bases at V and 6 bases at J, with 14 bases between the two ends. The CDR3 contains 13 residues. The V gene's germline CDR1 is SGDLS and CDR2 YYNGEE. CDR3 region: CASSLTVRSEQYF. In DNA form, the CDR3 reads TGTGCCAGCAGCCTAACCGTCCGGAGCGAGCAGTACTTC. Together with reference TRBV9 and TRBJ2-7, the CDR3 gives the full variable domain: DSGVTQTPKHLITATGQRVTLRCSPRSGDLSVYWYQQSLDQGLQFLIQYYNGEERAKGNILERFSAQQFPDLHSELNLSSLELGDSALYFCASSLTVRSEQYFGPGTRLTVT.

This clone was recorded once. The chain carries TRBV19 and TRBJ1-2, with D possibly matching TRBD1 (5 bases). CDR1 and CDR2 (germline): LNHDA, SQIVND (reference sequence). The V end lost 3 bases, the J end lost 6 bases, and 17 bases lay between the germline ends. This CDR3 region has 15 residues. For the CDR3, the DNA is TGTGCCAGTAGTATCCCCAGCGGGGCGGATAATGGCTACACCTTC. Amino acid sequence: CASSIPSGADNGYTF.

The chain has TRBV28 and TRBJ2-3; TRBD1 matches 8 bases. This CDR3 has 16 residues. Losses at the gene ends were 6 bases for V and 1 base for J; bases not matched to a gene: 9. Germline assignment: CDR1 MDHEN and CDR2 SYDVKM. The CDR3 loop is CASRDAGGSGTDTQYF. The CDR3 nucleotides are TGTGCCAGCAGGGACGCAGGGGGCTCGGGCACAGATACGCAGTATTTT.

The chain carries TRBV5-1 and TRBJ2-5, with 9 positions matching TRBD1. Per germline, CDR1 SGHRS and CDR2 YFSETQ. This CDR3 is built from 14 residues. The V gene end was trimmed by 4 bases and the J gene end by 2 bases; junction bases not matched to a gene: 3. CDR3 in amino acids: CASSPQGAQETQYF. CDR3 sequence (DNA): TGCGCCAGCAGCCCACAGGGGGCTCAAGAGACCCAGTACTTC.

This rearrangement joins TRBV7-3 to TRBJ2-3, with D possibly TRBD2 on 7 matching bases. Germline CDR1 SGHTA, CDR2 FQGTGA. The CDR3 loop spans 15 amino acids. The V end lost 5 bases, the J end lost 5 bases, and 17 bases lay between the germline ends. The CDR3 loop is CASSRYGGPEDTQYF. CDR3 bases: TGTGCCAGCAGCCGATACGGGGGGCCTGAAGATACGCAGTATTTT.

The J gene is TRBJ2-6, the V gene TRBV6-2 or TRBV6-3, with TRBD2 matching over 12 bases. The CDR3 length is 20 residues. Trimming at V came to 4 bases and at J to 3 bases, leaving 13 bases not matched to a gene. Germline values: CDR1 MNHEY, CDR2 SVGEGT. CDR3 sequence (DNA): TGTGCCAGCAGTTCCATCGATCTGACTAGCGGGAGTGGTGGGGCCAACGTCCTGACTTTC. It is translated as CASSSIDLTSGSGGANVLTF.

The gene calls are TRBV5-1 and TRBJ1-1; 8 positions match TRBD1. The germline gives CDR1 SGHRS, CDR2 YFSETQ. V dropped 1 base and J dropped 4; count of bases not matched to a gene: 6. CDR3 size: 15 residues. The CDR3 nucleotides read TGCGCCAGCAGCTTGTTGGACAGGGACGTCACTGAAGCTTTCTTT. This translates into CASSLLDRDVTEAFF.

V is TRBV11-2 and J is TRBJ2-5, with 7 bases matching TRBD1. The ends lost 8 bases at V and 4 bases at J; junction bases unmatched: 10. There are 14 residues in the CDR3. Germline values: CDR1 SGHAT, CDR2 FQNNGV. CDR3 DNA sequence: TGTGCCAGCGAGCGCGGAGACAGGGTAGAGACCCAGTACTTC. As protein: CASERGDRVETQYF.

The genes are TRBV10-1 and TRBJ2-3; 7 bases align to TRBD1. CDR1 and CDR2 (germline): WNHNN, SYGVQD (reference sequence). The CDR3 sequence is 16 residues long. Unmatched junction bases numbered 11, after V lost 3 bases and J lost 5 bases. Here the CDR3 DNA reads TGCGCCAGCAGTGATACCCCGACAGGGTTTGGAGATACGCAGTATTTT. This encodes CASSDTPTGFGDTQYF.

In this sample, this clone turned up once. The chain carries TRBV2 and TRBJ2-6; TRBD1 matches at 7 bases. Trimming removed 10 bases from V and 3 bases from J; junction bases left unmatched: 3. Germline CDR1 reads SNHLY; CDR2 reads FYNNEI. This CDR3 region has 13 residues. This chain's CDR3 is CATTGYGANVLTF. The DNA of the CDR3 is TGTGCCACGACAGGGTATGGGGCCAACGTCCTGACTTTC.

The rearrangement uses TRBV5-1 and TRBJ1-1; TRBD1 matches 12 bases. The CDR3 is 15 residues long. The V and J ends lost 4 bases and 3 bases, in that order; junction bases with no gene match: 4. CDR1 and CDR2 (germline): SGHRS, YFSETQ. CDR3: CASSPGQGADTEAFF. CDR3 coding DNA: TGCGCCAGCAGCCCGGGACAGGGGGCGGACACTGAAGCTTTCTTT.

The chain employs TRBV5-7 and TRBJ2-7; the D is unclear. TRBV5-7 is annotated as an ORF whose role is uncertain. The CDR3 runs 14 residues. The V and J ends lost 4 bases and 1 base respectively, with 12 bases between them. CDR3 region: CASSLRFESYEQYF. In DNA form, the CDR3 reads TGTGCCAGCAGCCTGAGGTTTGAATCCTACGAGCAGTACTTC.

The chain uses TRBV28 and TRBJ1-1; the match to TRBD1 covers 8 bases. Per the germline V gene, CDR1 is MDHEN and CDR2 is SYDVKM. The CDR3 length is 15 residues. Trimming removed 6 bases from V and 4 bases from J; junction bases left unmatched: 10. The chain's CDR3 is CASSLQGAGGTEAFF. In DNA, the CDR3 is TGTGCCAGCAGCCTTCAGGGGGCAGGGGGCACTGAAGCTTTCTTT.

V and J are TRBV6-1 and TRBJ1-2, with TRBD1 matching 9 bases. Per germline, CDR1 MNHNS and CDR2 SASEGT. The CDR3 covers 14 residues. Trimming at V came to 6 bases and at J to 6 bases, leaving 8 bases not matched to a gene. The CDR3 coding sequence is TGTGCCAGCAGGGACCCGGGACAGGGAGATGGCTACACCTTC. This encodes CASRDPGQGDGYTF.

The CDR3 bases are TGTGCCAGTAGTCTACGACAGGGTTTGAGGGATGAGCAGTTCTTC. This translates into CASSLRQGLRDEQFF. The chain couples TRBV19 to TRBJ2-1, with 7 bases that match TRBD1. This CDR3 spans 15 amino acids. After removal of 5 bases from V and 8 bases from J, the junction contained 12 bases not matched to a gene. Germline-derived CDR1 and CDR2 are LNHDA and SQIVND (reference sequence). Together with reference TRBV19 and TRBJ2-1, the CDR3 gives the full variable domain: DGGITQSPKYLFRKEGQNVTLSCEQNLNHDAMYWYRQDPGQGLRLIYYSQIVNDFQKGDIAEGYSVSREKKESFPLTVTSAQKNPTAFYLCASSLRQGLRDEQFFGPGTRLTVL.

The CDR3: CAWRAGASHTDTQYF. CDR3 sequence (DNA): TGTGCCTGGAGGGCGGGGGCCTCACACACAGATACGCAGTATTTT. J is TRBJ2-3 and V is TRBV30, with a possible D match to TRBD2 (7 bases). V was clipped by 3 bases and J by 2 bases, with 15 bases between them. Per the germline V gene, CDR1 is GTSNPN and CDR2 is SVGIG (reference sequence). The CDR3 is 15 amino acids.

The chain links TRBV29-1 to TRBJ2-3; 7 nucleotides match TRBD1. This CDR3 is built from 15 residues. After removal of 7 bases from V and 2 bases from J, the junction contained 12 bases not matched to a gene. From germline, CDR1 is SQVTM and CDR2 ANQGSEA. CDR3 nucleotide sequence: TGCAGCGCAAACAGGGGTGAGGGGAACACAGATACGCAGTATTTT. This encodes CSANRGEGNTDTQYF.

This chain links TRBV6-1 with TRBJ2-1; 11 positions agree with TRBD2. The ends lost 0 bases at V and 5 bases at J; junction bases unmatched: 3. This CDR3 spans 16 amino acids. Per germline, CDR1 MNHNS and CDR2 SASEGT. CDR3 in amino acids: CASSEALAGGNNEQFF. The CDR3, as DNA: TGTGCCAGCAGTGAAGCGCTAGCGGGAGGTAACAATGAGCAGTTCTTC.

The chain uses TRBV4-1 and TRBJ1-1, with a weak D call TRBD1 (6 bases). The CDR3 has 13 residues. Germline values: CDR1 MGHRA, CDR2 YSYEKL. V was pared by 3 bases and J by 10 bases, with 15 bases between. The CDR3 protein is CASSQRNRDVAFF. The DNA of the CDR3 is TGCGCCAGCAGCCAGCGCAACAGGGATGTAGCTTTCTTT.